Listed here are 14 T cell receptor beta chains from one sample, sequenced in a study of beta chain features in type 1 diabetes. Expressed TCRB transcripts were sequenced because the entire RNA isolate underwent reverse transcription. The data were produced by immunoSEQ multiplex PCR, yet TCRdb's version contains in-frame clones alone and is incomplete. The sample holds 110,000 to 150,000 clones, around a tenth seen once. The source material was central memory CD4+ T cells from blood. The receptors here all came from a young man in good health.

This clone was counted only a few times. The genes are TRBV6-6 and TRBJ1-5, with TRBD1 as a possible D gene (5 bases). This CDR3 contains 13 residues. Deletions cut 3 bases from V and 9 bases from J, with 12 bases between. The germline CDR1 and CDR2 sequences are MNHNY and SVGAGI (reference sequence). The CDR3 sequence is CASSYPGLPPQHF. The CDR3 DNA follows: TGTGCCAGCAGTTATCCAGGGCTCCCGCCCCAGCATTTT.

The CDR3 nucleotides read TGCGCCAGCAGCCAAGAAGGGGGCACAGATACGCAGTATTTT. Translation gives CASSQEGGTDTQYF. V gene TRBV4-3 combines with J gene TRBJ2-3, with a tentative D call TRBD1 (5 bases). The V and J ends lost 0 bases and 1 base respectively, with 5 bases between them. The germline CDR1 and CDR2 sequences are LGHNA and YSLEER. The CDR3 has 14 residues.

The chain has TRBV6-5 and TRBJ2-2; 10 bases are a match to TRBD1. J lost 7 bases, V lost 5 bases, and 7 bases had no gene match. Germline V CDR1 and CDR2: MNHEY, SVGAGI. This CDR3 has 15 residues. This CDR3 is CASSPGTGADGELFF. The DNA of the CDR3 is TGTGCCAGCAGTCCCGGGACAGGGGCGGACGGGGAGCTGTTTTTT.

This clone was counted ten times or more. The rearrangement joins TRBV27 to TRBJ2-1, with TRBD2 matching over 13 bases. The CDR3 is made up of 15 amino acids. Germline trimming cut 7 bases from V and 7 bases from J; bases unmatched to any gene: 7. Germline loops: CDR1 MNHEY, CDR2 SMNVEV (reference sequence). This CDR3 is CASTRLAGGENEQFF. Here the CDR3 DNA reads TGTGCCAGCACCAGACTAGCGGGGGGCGAAAATGAGCAGTTCTTC.

This clone was observed a handful of times. The rearrangement links TRBV9 to TRBJ1-6, with D possibly TRBD1 on 5 matching bases. CDR3 length: 17 amino acids. In germline, CDR1 is SGDLS, CDR2 YYNGEE. V was clipped by 3 bases and J by 6 bases, with 19 bases between them. CDR3 in DNA: TGTGCCAGCAGCGCCGGCCCAAACGGGGGTGGTAATTCACCCCTCCACTTT. Its protein product is CASSAGPNGGGNSPLHF.

This clone was counted only a few times. V usage is TRBV2 and J usage is TRBJ2-7, with TRBD1 matching 9 bases. Germline loops: CDR1 SNHLY, CDR2 FYNNEI. The CDR3 is 14 amino acids. With 6 bases clipped from V and 8 bases from J, the junction kept 11 bases outside the gene matches. The CDR3 nucleotides are TGTGCCAGCAGCCCAACGGGACAGGGCACGAAGCAGTACTTC. Residues: CASSPTGQGTKQYF. The entire variable domain, with the rest obtained from reference TRBV2 and TRBJ2-7, is as follows: EPEVTQTPSHQVTQMGQEVILRCVPISNHLYFYWYRQILGQKVEFLVSFYNNEISEKSEIFDDQFSVERPDGSNFTLKIRSTKLEDSAMYFCASSPTGQGTKQYFGPGTRLTVT.

The CDR3 loop reads CASSLQVYGTEAFF. The DNA of the CDR3 is TGCGCCAGCAGCTTGCAGGTGTACGGCACTGAAGCTTTCTTT. J is TRBJ1-1 and V is TRBV5-1; D not resolved. Deletions cut 1 base from V and 4 bases from J, with 11 bases between. This CDR3 is built from 14 residues. Looked up from germline, CDR1 is SGHRS and CDR2 is YFSETQ.

The chain recombines TRBV5-1 with TRBJ2-5; 13 positions agree with TRBD2. The V segment lost 2 bases and the J segment 5 bases; nucleotides outside the gene matches: 3. The CDR3 consists of 15 residues. Germline V gives CDR1 SGHRS, CDR2 YFSETQ. CDR3 in amino acids: CASSLLAGGRETQYF. The DNA for the CDR3 is TGCGCCAGCAGCTTACTAGCGGGGGGGCGTGAGACCCAGTACTTC.

The CDR3 sequence is CAWAGQFYAEAFF. In DNA, the CDR3 is TGTGCCTGGGCTGGACAGTTTTACGCTGAAGCTTTCTTT. The J gene is TRBJ1-1, the V gene TRBV30, with D possibly TRBD1 on 6 matching bases. CDR3 length: 13 amino acids. Per the germline V gene, CDR1 is GTSNPN and CDR2 is SVGIG (reference sequence). Trimming took off 5 bases at V and 6 bases at J, with 16 bases between the two ends.

This clone was seen many times. This chain connects TRBV29-1 to TRBJ2-5, with 11 bases that match TRBD2. The CDR3 spans 14 residues. The germline V gene encodes CDR1 SQVTM and CDR2 ANQGSEA. The junction had 14 bases not matched to a gene; V was cut back by 8 bases and J by 9 bases. The chain's CDR3 is CSTGPGLAVEAQYF. Here the CDR3 DNA reads TGCAGCACTGGGCCGGGACTAGCGGTGGAGGCCCAGTACTTC.

This chain connects TRBV30 to TRBJ2-7, with 8 bases matching TRBD2. The CDR3 runs to 13 residues. CDR1 is GTSNPN, CDR2 SVGIG, per germline (reference sequence). V was pared by 0 bases and J by 3 bases, with 1 base of the junction left unmatched. CDR3 DNA: TGTGCCTGGAGTGTACGGGGGGGCTACGAGCAGTACTTC. Protein: CAWSVRGGYEQYF.

The chain links TRBV7-2 to TRBJ2-1; TRBD1 is a possible D gene (6 bases). This CDR3 comprises 13 residues. Deletions cut 9 bases from V and 0 bases from J, with 9 bases between. CDR1 and CDR2 from the germline V gene are SGHTA and FQGNSA. CDR3 region: CASGQISYNEQFF. In DNA form, the CDR3 reads TGTGCCAGTGGACAGATCTCCTACAATGAGCAGTTCTTC.

This clone was counted between two and nine times. This rearrangement joins TRBV7-7 to TRBJ2-7; D perhaps matches TRBD1 (6 bases). The germline CDR1 and CDR2 sequences are SSHAT and FNYEAQ (reference sequence). V dropped 5 bases and J dropped 5 bases, with 13 bases sitting between them. CDR3 length: 13 residues. The CDR3 loop is CASSTGTGNEQYF. In DNA, the CDR3 is TGTGCCAGCAGCACAGGAACAGGGAACGAGCAGTACTTC.

This clone came up a few times. The J gene is TRBJ1-2, the V gene TRBV5-4; 10 nucleotides align to TRBD1. The germline V gene has CDR1 SGHNT and CDR2 YYREEE (reference sequence). This CDR3 contains 14 residues. The V gene end was trimmed by 0 bases and the J gene end by 6 bases; junction bases not matched to a gene: 2. CDR3 loop: CASSLGGTGDGYTF. CDR3 bases: TGTGCCAGCAGCTTGGGTGGGACAGGGGATGGCTACACCTTC.